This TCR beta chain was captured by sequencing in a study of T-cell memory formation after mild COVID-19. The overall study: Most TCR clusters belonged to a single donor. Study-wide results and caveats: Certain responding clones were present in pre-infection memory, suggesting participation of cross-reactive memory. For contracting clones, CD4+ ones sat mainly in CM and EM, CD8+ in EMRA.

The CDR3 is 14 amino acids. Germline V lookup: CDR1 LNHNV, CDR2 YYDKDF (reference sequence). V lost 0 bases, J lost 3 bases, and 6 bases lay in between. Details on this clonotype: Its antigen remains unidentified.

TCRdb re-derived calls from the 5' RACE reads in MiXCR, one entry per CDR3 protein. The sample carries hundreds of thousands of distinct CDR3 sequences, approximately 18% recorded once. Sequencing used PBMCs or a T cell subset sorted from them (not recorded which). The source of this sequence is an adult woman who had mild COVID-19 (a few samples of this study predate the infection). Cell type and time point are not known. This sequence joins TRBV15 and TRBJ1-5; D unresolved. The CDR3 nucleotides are TGTGCCACCAGCAGAGATTTTGACAATCAGCCCCAGCATTTT. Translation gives CATSRDFDNQPQHF.